These 14 T cell receptor beta chains came from one sample sequenced in a study of human T cells and chemical hapten exposure. The time point was: patch test 2, 6 weeks after DPC sensitization. Treatment given: therapeutic diphenylcyclopropenone sensitization with weekly scalp DPC. TCRdb re-called the RACE reads with MiXCR, one entry per CDR3 protein. The sample holds fewer than 100,000 distinct CDR3 sequences, roughly 10% seen once. The sample in question was whole blood, obtained in connection with sensitization to the hapten diphenylcyclopropenone (DPC). Receptor source: a man younger than 35 with alopecia areata. Some clones in this sample may be carry-over from other donors' samples.

This clonotype has a handful of counts. The rearrangement uses TRBV7-9 and TRBJ1-2; 9 bases are shared with TRBD1. V was pared by 5 bases and J by 8 bases, with 9 bases of the junction left unmatched. The CDR3 covers 14 residues. The germline gives CDR1 SEHNR, CDR2 FQNEAQ (reference sequence). CDR3 region: CASSPRDRAWGYTF. The CDR3 DNA follows: TGTGCCAGCAGCCCCCGGGACAGGGCATGGGGCTACACCTTC.

This clonotype was counted at least ten times. The chain recombines TRBV19 with TRBJ1-2; 7 nucleotides align to TRBD1. CDR3 length: 14 residues. The J segment lost 6 bases and the V segment lost 7 bases, leaving 11 bases of the junction unmatched. The germline V gene encodes CDR1 LNHDA and CDR2 SQIVND (reference sequence). The CDR3 spells CASTWDRGLDGYTF. As DNA, the CDR3 is TGTGCCAGTACCTGGGACAGAGGGTTGGATGGCTACACCTTC.

There are many counts of this clonotype. The rearrangement joins TRBV3-1 to TRBJ2-1; TRBD1 matches 7 bases. Germline lookup yields CDR1 LGHDT and CDR2 YNNKEL (reference sequence). Losses at the gene ends were 2 bases for V and 7 bases for J; bases not matched to a gene: 8. CDR3 length: 15 residues. The CDR3 bases are TGTGCCAGCAGCCAACGAGGGGGCTCGTTGAATGAGCAGTTCTTC. Protein: CASSQRGGSLNEQFF.

The table lists this clonotype with many counts. The V gene is TRBV27, the J gene TRBJ1-5; 7 positions agree with TRBD1. Germline V gene data show CDR1 as MNHEY and CDR2 as SMNVEV (reference sequence). V was pared by 8 bases and J by 4 bases, with 14 bases of the junction left unmatched. CDR3 length equals 16 residues. The CDR3 protein is CASPLDRDVSNQPQHF. The DNA of the CDR3 is TGTGCCAGCCCCCTCGACAGGGACGTCTCAAATCAGCCCCAGCATTTT.

This clonotype was seen repeatedly, ten times or more. The J gene is TRBJ2-5, the V gene TRBV27; D gene unclear. Germline CDR1 is MNHEY and CDR2 is SMNVEV (reference sequence). The CDR3 has 15 amino acids. V shed 6 bases and J shed 1 base, with 15 bases lying between them. CDR3 sequence (DNA): TGTGCCAGCAGGTCGGAATGGGCTTCCCAAGAGACCCAGTACTTC. Protein product: CASRSEWASQETQYF.

The chain links TRBV20-1 to TRBJ1-2; D ambiguous. Germline V CDR1 and CDR2: DFQATT, SNEGSKA (reference sequence). CDR3 size: 13 residues. The V and J ends lost 0 bases and 4 bases respectively, with 9 bases between them. The DNA of the CDR3 is TGCAGTGCTAGAGATTTAGGAACCTATGGCTACACCTTC. Protein product: CSARDLGTYGYTF.

This clonotype has just a few counts. The chain recombines TRBV7-3 with TRBJ2-7, with 9 bases identical to TRBD1. The V segment lost 2 bases and the J segment 6 bases; nucleotides outside the gene matches: 5. The germline V gene has CDR1 SGHTA and CDR2 FQGTGA. The CDR3 covers 14 residues. The CDR3 DNA follows: TGTGCCAGCAGCTTAGGGACAGGGTCACGCGAGCAGTACTTC. It translates to CASSLGTGSREQYF. Together with reference TRBV7-3 and TRBJ2-7, the CDR3 gives the full variable domain: GAGVSQTPSNKVTEKGKYVELRCDPISGHTALYWYRQSLGQGPEFLIYFQGTGAADDSGLPNDRFFAVRPEGSVSTLKIQRTERGDSAVYLCASSLGTGSREQYFGPGTRLTVT.

The chain couples TRBV6-1 to TRBJ2-7; the D is unclear. Germline V lookup: CDR1 MNHNS, CDR2 SASEGT. The V and J ends lost 7 bases and 0 bases respectively, with 13 bases between them. This CDR3 contains 14 residues. The CDR3 protein is CASTSSLSSYEQYV. The CDR3 coding sequence is TGTGCCAGCACTTCCAGCCTGAGCTCCTACGAGCAGTACGTC.

This clonotype was seen repeatedly, ten times or more. The V call is TRBV20-1, the J call TRBJ2-1; possible D gene TRBD2, 5 bases. The length of the CDR3 is 16 residues. V was pared by 0 bases and J by 3 bases, with 15 bases between. Germline CDR1 reads DFQATT; CDR2 reads SNEGSKA (reference sequence). CDR3 protein: CSARDLERPYYNEQFF. The CDR3 nucleotides are TGCAGTGCTAGAGATCTGGAGCGGCCTTACTACAATGAGCAGTTCTTC.

The rearrangement uses TRBV11-3 and TRBJ2-2, with D maybe TRBD1 (6 bases). Trimming stripped 5 bases from V and 1 base from J, with 8 bases between. CDR1 and CDR2 (germline): SGHNT, YENEEA. The CDR3 spans 14 residues. The CDR3 loop reads CASSVTGNTGELFF. CDR3 bases: TGTGCCAGCAGCGTGACAGGGAACACCGGGGAGCTGTTTTTT.

This clonotype was detected a few times. This chain connects TRBV10-3 to TRBJ1-1; D is unclear. The CDR3 is 14 residues long. Trimming took 4 bases from V and 1 from J, leaving 10 bases between them. Germline assignment: CDR1 ENHRY and CDR2 SYGVKD. CDR3: CAISAASRNTEAFF. In DNA, the CDR3 is TGTGCCATCAGTGCTGCCAGCCGGAACACTGAAGCTTTCTTT.

This clonotype was detected a few times. The chain joins TRBV19 to TRBJ1-3; D is perhaps TRBD1 (5 bases). CDR3 length: 16 residues. The germline CDR1 and CDR2 sequences are LNHDA and SQIVND (reference sequence). V was cut by 7 bases and J by 0 bases, with 16 bases left in between. In nucleotides, the CDR3 is TGTGCCAGTAACCAATTCCGGGACTTCTCTGGAAACACCATATATTTT. Its translation is CASNQFRDFSGNTIYF.

Many counts were recorded for this clonotype. The V call is TRBV3-1, the J call TRBJ2-5; TRBD1 is a possible D gene (5 bases). The CDR3 consists of 15 residues. Trimming shortened V by 1 base and J by 2 bases, and 11 bases separated the two germline ends. Germline values: CDR1 LGHDT, CDR2 YNNKEL (reference sequence). DNA for the CDR3: TGTGCCAGCAGCCAAGGATCTCAGGGACAAGAGACCCAGTACTTC. Protein: CASSQGSQGQETQYF.

This clonotype came up a few times. The V and J genes are TRBV10-3 and TRBJ1-1, with a possible D match to TRBD1 (6 bases). There are 16 residues in the CDR3. Germline CDR1 reads ENHRY; CDR2 reads SYGVKD. Trimming took 0 bases from V and 3 from J, leaving 14 bases between them. The CDR3: CAISESTGRPYTEAFF. The CDR3 bases are TGTGCCATCAGTGAGTCGACAGGCAGGCCCTACACTGAAGCTTTCTTT.